This T cell receptor beta chain was captured in a study of blood T cell repertoires in COVID-19. Generated by immunoSEQ multiplex PCR, the TCRdb table keeps only in-frame clones and is missing some. The profile shows tens of thousands of clones, more than 85% of them singletons. Germline-derived CDR1 and CDR2 are GTSNPN and SVGIG (reference sequence). Trimming cost V 4 bases and J 5 bases; bases outside gene matches: 20. This CDR3 contains 19 residues. The sample was peripheral blood. The sequence derives from a woman aged 70-85 years with COVID-19, enrolled during active disease. The chain links TRBV30 to TRBJ2-5; 12 bases align to TRBD2. As DNA, the CDR3 is TGTGCCTGGATCCCCGAAGTGGGGCTAGCGGGAGGGCTTGGGGAGACCCAGTACTTC. This encodes CAWIPEVGLAGGLGETQYF.